This T cell receptor beta chain was identified in a study of vaccination effects on CD4 cells after COVID-19. Study-level results: There was marked clonal contraction among infection- and vaccine-induced clones late after vaccination.

On this clone itself: The antigen remains undetermined.

Antigen-specific CD4+ T cells expanded by the ViraFEST assay with viral peptide pools were then sequenced. Cells that had been cultured for 9 to 10 days were the source of isolated CD4+ T cells. No vaccinee had earlier SARS-CoV-2 infection, and nucleocapsid antibodies were negative. Every well housed 1.5 million to 2 million PBMC, which grew in culture alongside about 10 IU/ml IL-2 and about 10 ug/ml peptides. The CDR3 totals 17 residues. V shed 3 bases, J shed 4 bases, and the junction held 12 bases outside the gene matches. The germline V gene encodes CDR1 DFQATT and CDR2 SNEGSKA (reference sequence). Generated by immunoSEQ multiplex PCR, the TCRdb table keeps only in-frame clones and is missing some. The profile shows approximately 25,000 clones, 72% of them singletons.

Sequenced material: CD4+ T cells from PBMCs cultured with SARS-CoV-2 spike peptides, taken before COVID-19 vaccination. This sequence joins TRBV20-1 and TRBJ2-5; 12 nucleotides line up with TRBD1. The source is a human donor who received a COVID-19 vaccine. In DNA form, the CDR3 reads TGCAGTGCTAGTGACCCGTCCGGGACAGGGGGCATAGAGACCCAGTACTTC. Encoded protein: CSASDPSGTGGIETQYF.